This T cell receptor (beta chain) comes out of a study of blood T cell repertoires in COVID-19. Some clones are missing from TCRdb's copy, which holds only in-frame ones; the method was immunoSEQ multiplex PCR. The sample comprises tens of thousands of clones, approximately 68% of which are singletons, and roughly 43% rests with the top ten. The germline V gene encodes CDR1 LGHNA and CDR2 YSLEER. The junction had 8 bases not matched to a gene; V was cut back by 2 bases and J by 7 bases. CDR3 length: 15 amino acids. V is TRBV4-3 and J is TRBJ2-7, with 10 bases that match TRBD2. This TCR was sampled from a woman aged 80 or older with acute or convalescent COVID-19. The specimen sequenced was peripheral blood. CDR3 amino acids: CASSQSLAGEGEQYF. The CDR3 nucleotides read TGCGCCAGCAGCCAATCTCTAGCGGGAGAGGGAGAGCAGTACTTC.